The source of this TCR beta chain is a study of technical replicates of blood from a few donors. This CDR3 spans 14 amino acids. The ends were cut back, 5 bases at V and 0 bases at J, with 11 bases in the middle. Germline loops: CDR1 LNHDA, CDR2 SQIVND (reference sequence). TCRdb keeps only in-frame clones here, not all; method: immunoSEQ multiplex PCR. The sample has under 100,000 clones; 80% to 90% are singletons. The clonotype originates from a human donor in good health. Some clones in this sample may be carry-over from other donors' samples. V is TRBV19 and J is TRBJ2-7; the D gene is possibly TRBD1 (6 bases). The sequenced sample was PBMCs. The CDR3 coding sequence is TGTGCCAGTAGTCCGACAGGCAGCTCCTACGAGCAGTACTTC. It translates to CASSPTGSSYEQYF. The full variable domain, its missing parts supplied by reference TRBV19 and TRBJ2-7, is DGGITQSPKYLFRKEGQNVTLSCEQNLNHDAMYWYRQDPGQGLRLIYYSQIVNDFQKGDIAEGYSVSREKKESFPLTVTSAQKNPTAFYLCASSPTGSSYEQYFGPGTRLTVT.